This T cell receptor (beta chain) was sequenced during a study of control samples from healthy donors and cancer patients. Clones were sequenced by immunoSEQ multiplex PCR, and TCRdb holds only the in-frame ones, with some missing. The table lists 95,000 to 150,000 clones, about 89% of them singletons. Germline V gives CDR1 SGHAT, CDR2 FQNNGV. V shed 8 bases, J shed 4 bases, and the junction held 9 bases outside the gene matches. The CDR3 runs 14 residues. The sequenced sample was blood. The clonotype comes from a woman aged 18-29 years in good health. This sequence joins TRBV11-2 and TRBJ2-7, with TRBD2 matching over 9 bases. For the CDR3, the DNA is TGTGCCAGCCGCCCTTTTAGCGGGAGTTACGAGCAGTACTTC. Protein: CASRPFSGSYEQYF.